This TCR beta chain was recovered during a study of cytomegalovirus exposure and HLA in healthy donors. General study points: The productive fraction for most TCR beta V segments was about 87% or about 30% in an earlier analysis. Most TCR sequences were uncommon, yet certain public TCRs appeared in many donors.

It was with 60 Vbeta and 13 Jbeta primers that the PCR ran. The data were produced by immunoSEQ multiplex PCR, yet TCRdb's version contains in-frame clones alone and is incomplete. The sample has around 150,000 clones, around 80% seen once. Comment on this clone: Antigen specificity is unknown.

The CDR3 spans 14 residues. Germline V gene sequence: CDR1 MNHEY, CDR2 SVGAGI. The junction had 11 bases not matched to a gene; V was cut back by 7 bases and J by 7 bases. Input material: PBMCs. The clonotype originates from a young woman in good health and CMV-seronegative. This rearrangement joins TRBV6-5 to TRBJ1-1; TRBD1 agrees at 8 bases. The CDR3 nucleotides read TGTGCCAGCACCCCGGACCGGACAGGGATTGAAGCTTTCTTT. It specifies CASTPDRTGIEAFF.